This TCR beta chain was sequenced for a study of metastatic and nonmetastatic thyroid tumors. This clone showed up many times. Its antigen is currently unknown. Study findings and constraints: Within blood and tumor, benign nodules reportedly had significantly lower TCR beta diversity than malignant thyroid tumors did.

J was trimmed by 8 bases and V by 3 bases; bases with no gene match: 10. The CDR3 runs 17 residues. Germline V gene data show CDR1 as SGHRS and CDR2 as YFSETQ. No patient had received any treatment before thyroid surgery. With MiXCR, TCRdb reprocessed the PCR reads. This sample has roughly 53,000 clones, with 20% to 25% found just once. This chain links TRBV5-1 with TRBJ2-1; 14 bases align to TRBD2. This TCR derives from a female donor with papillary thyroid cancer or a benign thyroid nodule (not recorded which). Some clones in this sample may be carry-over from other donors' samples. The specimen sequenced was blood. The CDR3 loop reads CASSSDGTSGRGYEQFF. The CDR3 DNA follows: TGCGCCAGCAGCTCTGACGGGACTAGCGGGAGAGGTTATGAGCAGTTCTTC.